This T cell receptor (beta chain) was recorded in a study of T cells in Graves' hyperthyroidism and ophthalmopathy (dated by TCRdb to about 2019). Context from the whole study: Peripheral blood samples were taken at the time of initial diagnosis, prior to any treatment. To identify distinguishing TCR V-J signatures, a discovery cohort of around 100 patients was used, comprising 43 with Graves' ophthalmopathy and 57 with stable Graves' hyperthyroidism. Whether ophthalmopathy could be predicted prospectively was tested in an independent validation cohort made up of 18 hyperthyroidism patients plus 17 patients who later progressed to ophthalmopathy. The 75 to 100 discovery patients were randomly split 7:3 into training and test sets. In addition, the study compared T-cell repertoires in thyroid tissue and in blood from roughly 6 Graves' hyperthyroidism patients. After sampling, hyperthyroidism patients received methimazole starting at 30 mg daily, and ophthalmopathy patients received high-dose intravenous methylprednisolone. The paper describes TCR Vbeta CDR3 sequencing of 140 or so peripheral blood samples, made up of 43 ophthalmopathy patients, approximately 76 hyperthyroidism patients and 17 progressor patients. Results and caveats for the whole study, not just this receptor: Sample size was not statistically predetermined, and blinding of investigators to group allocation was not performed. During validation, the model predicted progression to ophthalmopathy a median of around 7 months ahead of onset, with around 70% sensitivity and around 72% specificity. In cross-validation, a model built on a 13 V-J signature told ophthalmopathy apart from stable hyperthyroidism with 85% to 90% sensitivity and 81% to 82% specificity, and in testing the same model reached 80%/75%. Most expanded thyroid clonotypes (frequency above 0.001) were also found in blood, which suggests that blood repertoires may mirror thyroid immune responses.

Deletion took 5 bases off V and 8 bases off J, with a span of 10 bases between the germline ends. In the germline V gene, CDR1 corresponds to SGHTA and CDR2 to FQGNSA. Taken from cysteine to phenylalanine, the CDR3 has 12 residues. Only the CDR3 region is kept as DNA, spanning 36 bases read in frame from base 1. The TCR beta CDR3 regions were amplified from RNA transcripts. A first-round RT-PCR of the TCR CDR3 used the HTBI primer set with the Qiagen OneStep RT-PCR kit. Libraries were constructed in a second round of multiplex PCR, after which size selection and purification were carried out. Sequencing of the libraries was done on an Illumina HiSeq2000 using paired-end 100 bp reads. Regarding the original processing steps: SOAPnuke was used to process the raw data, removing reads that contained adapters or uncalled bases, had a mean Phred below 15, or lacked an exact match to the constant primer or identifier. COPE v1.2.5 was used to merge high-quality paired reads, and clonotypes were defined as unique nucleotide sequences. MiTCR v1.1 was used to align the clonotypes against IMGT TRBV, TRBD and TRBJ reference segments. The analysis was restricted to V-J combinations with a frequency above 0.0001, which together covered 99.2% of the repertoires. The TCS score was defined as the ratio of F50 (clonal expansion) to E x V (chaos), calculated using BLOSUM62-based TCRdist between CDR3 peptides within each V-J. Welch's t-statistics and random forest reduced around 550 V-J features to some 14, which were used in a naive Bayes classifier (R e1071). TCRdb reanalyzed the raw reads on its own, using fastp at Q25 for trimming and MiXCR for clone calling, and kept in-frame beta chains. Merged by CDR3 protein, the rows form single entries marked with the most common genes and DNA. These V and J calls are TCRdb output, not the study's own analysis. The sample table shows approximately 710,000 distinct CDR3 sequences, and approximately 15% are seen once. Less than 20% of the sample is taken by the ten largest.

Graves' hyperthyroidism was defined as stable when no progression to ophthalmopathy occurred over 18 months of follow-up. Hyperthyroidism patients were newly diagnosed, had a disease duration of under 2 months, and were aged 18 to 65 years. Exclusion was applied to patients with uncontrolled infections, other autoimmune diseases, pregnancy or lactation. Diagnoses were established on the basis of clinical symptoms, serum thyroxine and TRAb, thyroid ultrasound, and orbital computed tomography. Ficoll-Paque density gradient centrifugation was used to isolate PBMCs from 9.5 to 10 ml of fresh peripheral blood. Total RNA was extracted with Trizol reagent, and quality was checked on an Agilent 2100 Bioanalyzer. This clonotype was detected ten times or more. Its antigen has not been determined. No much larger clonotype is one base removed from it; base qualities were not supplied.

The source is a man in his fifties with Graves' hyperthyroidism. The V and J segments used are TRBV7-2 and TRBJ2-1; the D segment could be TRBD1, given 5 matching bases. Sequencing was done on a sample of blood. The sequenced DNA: TGTGCCAGCAGCCCGGACAAGCATGAGCAGTTCTTC. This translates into CASSPDKHEQFF.